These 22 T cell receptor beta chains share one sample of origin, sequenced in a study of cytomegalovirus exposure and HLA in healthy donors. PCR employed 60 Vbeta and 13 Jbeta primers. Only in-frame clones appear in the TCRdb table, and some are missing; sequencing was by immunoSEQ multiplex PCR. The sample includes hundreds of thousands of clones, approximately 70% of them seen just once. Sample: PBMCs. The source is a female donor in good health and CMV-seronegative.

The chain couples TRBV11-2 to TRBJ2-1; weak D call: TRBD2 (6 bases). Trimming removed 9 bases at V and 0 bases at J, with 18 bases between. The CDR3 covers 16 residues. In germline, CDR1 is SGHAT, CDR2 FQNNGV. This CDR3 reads CASIEGGWYSYNEQFF. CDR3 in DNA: TGTGCCAGTATCGAGGGAGGCTGGTACTCCTACAATGAGCAGTTCTTC.

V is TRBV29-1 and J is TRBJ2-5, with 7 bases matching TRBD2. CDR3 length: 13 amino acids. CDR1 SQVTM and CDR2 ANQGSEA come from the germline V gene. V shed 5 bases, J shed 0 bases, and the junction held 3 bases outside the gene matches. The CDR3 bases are TGCAGCGTTTCGAGCGGGAACCAAGAGACCCAGTACTTC. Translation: CSVSSGNQETQYF.

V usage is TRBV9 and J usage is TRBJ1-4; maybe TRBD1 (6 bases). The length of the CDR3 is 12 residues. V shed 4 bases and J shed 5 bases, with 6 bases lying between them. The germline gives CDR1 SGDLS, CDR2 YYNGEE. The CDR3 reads CASSTGNEKLFF. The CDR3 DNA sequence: TGTGCCAGCAGCACAGGGAATGAAAAACTGTTTTTT.

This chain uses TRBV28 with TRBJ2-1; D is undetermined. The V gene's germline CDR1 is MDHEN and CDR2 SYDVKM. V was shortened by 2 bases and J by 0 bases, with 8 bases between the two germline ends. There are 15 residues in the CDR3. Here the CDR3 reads CASSLGGSSYNEQFF. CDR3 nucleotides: TGTGCCAGCAGTTTAGGCGGAAGCTCCTACAATGAGCAGTTCTTC.

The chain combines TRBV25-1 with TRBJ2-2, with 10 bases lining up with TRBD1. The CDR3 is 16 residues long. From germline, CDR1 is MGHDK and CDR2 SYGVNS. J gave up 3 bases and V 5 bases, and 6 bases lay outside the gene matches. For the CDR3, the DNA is TGTGCCAGCAGTAAACCCGGGACAGGGGACACCGGGGAGCTGTTTTTT. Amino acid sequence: CASSKPGTGDTGELFF.

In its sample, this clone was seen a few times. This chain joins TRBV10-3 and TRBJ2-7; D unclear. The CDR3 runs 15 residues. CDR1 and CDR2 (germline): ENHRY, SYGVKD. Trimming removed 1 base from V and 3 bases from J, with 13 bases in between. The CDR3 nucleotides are TGTGCCATCAGTGAGTTCGAGCTGTCCCACTACGAGCAGTACTTC. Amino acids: CAISEFELSHYEQYF.

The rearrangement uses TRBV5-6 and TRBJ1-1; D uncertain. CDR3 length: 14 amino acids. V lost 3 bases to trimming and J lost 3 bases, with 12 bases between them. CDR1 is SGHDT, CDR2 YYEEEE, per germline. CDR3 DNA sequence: TGTGCCAGCAGCTCATTCGACGCGGACACTGAAGCTTTCTTT. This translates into CASSSFDADTEAFF.

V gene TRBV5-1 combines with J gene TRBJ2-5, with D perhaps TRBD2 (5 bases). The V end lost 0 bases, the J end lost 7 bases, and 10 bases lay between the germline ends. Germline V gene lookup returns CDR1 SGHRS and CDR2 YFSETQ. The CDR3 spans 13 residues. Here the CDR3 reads CASSLAGEGTQYF. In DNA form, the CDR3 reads TGCGCCAGCAGCTTGGCCGGGGAAGGGACCCAGTACTTC.

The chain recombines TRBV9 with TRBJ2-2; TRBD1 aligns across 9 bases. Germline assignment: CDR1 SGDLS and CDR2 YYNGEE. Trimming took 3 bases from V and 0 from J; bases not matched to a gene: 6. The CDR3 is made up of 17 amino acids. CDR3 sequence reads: CASSGTRQGANTGELFF. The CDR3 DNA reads TGTGCCAGCAGCGGAACTAGACAGGGGGCGAACACCGGGGAGCTGTTTTTT.

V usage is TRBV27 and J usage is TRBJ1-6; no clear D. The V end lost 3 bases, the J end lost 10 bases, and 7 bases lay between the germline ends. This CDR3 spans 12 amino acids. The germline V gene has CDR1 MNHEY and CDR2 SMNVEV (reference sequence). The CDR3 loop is CASSFLESPLHF. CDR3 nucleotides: TGTGCCAGCAGTTTCTTGGAGTCACCCCTCCACTTT.

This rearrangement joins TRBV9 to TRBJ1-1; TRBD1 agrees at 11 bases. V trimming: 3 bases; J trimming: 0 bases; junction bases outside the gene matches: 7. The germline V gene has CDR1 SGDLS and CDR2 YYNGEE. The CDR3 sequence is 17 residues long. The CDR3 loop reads CASSGWDRGTMNTEAFF. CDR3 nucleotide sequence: TGTGCCAGCAGCGGATGGGACAGGGGGACTATGAACACTGAAGCTTTCTTT.

DNA of the CDR3: TGTGCCAGCAGCTATGGGACTAGCGGGAGCTACGAGCAGTACTTC. Translated, it gives CASSYGTSGSYEQYF. The J gene is TRBJ2-7, the V gene TRBV7-9, with 14 bases matching TRBD2. This CDR3 has 15 amino acids. In germline, CDR1 is SEHNR, CDR2 FQNEAQ (reference sequence). V was clipped by 4 bases and J by 3 bases; unmatched bases: 2.

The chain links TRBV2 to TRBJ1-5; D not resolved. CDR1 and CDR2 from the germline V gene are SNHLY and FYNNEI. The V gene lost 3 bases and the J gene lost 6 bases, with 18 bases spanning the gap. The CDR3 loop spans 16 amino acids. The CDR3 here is CASSEEFAAISQPQHF. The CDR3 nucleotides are TGTGCCAGCAGTGAGGAGTTCGCGGCCATTAGTCAGCCCCAGCATTTT.

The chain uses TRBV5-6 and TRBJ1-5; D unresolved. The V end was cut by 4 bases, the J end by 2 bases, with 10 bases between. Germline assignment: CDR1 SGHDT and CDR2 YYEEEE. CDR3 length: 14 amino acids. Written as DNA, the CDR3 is TGTGCCAGCAGCCCATACAGAGGCAATCAGCCCCAGCATTTT. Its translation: CASSPYRGNQPQHF.

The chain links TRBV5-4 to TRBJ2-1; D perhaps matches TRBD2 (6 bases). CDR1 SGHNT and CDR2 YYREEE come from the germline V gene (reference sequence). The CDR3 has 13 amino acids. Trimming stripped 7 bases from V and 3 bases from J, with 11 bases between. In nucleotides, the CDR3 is TGTGCCAGCCAGACTAGTCTCTACAATGAGCAGTTCTTC. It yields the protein CASQTSLYNEQFF.

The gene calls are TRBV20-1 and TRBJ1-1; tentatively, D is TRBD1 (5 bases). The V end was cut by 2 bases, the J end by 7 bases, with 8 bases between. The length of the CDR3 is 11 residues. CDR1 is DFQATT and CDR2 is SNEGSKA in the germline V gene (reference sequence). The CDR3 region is CSARQGSEAFF. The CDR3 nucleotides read TGCAGTGCTAGACAGGGAAGTGAAGCTTTCTTT.

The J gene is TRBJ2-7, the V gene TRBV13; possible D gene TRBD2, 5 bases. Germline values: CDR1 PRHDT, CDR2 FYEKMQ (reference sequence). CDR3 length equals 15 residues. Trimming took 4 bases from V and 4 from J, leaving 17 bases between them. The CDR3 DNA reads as TGTGCCAGCAGCTCAGCTAGAGTAAGAGGGTACGAGCAGTACTTC. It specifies CASSSARVRGYEQYF. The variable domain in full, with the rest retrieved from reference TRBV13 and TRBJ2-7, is AAGVIQSPRHLIKEKRETATLKCYPIPRHDTVYWYQQGPGQDPQFLISFYEKMQSDKGSIPDRFSAQQFSDYHSELNMSSLELGDSALYFCASSSARVRGYEQYFGPGTRLTVT.

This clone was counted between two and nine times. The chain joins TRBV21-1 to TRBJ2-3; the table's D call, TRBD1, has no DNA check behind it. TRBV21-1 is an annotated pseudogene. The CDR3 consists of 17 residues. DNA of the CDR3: TGTGCCAGCAGCGATCCCCAACAGGGGATCCTCACAGATACGCAGTATTTT. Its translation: CASSDPQQGILTDTQYF.

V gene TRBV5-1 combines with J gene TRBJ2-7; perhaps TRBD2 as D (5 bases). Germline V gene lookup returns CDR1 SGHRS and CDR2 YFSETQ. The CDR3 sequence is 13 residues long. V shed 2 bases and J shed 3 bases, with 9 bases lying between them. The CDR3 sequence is CASSFSGNYEQYF. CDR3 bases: TGCGCCAGCAGCTTCAGCGGCAACTACGAGCAGTACTTC.

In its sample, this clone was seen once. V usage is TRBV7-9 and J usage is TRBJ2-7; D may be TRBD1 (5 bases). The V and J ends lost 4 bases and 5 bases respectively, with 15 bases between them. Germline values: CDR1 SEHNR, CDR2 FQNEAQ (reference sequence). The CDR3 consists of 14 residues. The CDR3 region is CASSSVGQGNEQYF. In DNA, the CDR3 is TGTGCCAGCAGCTCAGTTGGGCAGGGAAACGAGCAGTACTTC.

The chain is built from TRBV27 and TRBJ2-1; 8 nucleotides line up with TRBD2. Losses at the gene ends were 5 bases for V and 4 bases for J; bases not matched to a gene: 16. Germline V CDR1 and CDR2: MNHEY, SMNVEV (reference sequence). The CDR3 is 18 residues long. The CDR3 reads CASSRTARSGSGYNEQFF. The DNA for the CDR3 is TGTGCCAGCAGTCGAACCGCTAGGAGCGGGAGTGGGTACAATGAGCAGTTCTTC.

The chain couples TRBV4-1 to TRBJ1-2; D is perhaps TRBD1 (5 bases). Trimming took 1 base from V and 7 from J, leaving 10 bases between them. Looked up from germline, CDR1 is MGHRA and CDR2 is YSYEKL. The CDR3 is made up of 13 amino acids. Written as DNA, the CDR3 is TGCGCCAGCAGCCAAGTGGCAGGGCCTGGCTACACCTTC. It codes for CASSQVAGPGYTF.